This TCR beta chain was sequenced for a study of CD4 T cells in relation to SARS-CoV-2 and coronaviruses. Germline CDR1 is SGDLS and CDR2 is YYNGEE. Deletions cut 2 bases from V and 4 bases from J, with 13 bases between. The CDR3 runs to 15 residues. Sequencing used immunoSEQ multiplex PCR; TCRdb keeps in-frame clones, though not all of them. The repertoire holds roughly 36,000 clones, with approximately 85% as singletons. The chain uses TRBV9 and TRBJ1-3; D uncertain. This sequence originates from an adult with COVID-19. The material sequenced was memory CD4+ T cells from PBMCs. CDR3 region: CASSVDQTLGNTIYF. CDR3 nucleotides: TGTGCCAGCAGCGTCGACCAGACTTTGGGAAACACCATATATTTT.